Included here is one T cell receptor (beta chain) sequence, with context. Its antigen remains unknown. The data are from a study of T cells in localized non-small cell lung cancer. Whole-study findings and limits: Of the top 100 tumor clones, median around 62 were in adjacent lung, some 30 among its top 100. Uninvolved adjacent lung, not tumor, had the highest T cell clonality.

Germline assignment: CDR1 SNHLY and CDR2 FYNNEI. The CDR3 covers 13 residues. Trimming took 3 bases from V and 2 from J, leaving 5 bases between them. This table comes from immunoSEQ multiplex PCR, and its TCRdb copy is limited to in-frame clones, with some not included. The sample contains tens of thousands of clones, 80% to 95% of which appear only once. The sequence derives from a female donor aged 60 or older with stage I lung adenocarcinoma. This chain links TRBV2 with TRBJ1-5; D perhaps matches TRBD1 (5 bases). This specimen consisted of peripheral blood, obtained before any cancer treatment. The CDR3 region has the DNA TGTGCCAGCAGTGAGGGGGGCAATCAGCCCCAGCATTTT. The encoded protein is CASSEGGNQPQHF. Full variable domain (missing parts from reference TRBV2 and TRBJ1-5): EPEVTQTPSHQVTQMGQEVILRCVPISNHLYFYWYRQILGQKVEFLVSFYNNEISEKSEIFDDQFSVERPDGSNFTLKIRSTKLEDSAMYFCASSEGGNQPQHFGDGTRLSIL.